Given below is one T cell receptor (beta chain) in context. Its antigen remains unidentified. At one boundary the junction diverges from the germline segment, which might be a read error. Repertoires were generated with immunoSEQ multiplex PCR, while TCRdb's copy carries only in-frame clones and drops some. This table holds around 91,000 clones, roughly 87% found once. This specimen comes from a study of T cells in localized non-small cell lung cancer. Study-level findings and limits: Highest T cell clonality was seen in uninvolved adjacent lung, surpassing that measured in tumor.

The CDR3 runs 13 residues. The germline CDR1 and CDR2 sequences are LNHDA and SQIVND (reference sequence). The source material was peripheral blood, sampled before any cancer treatment. The chain has TRBV19 and TRBJ1-2, with D possibly matching TRBD1 (6 bases). The TCR sequence derives from a man aged 40 to 75 with stage I squamous cell lung carcinoma. CDR3: CASSVDRLVGYTF. The CDR3 bases are TGTGCCAGTAGTGTAGACAGGTTGGTCGGCTACACCTTC.